This T cell receptor (beta chain) comes out of a study of neurological immune-mediated disorders. This clonotype was seen many times. Using its own MiXCR run on the 5' RACE reads, TCRdb lists one record per CDR3 protein. The table lists tens of thousands of distinct CDR3 sequences, 2% to 2.5% of them singletons. The CDR3 loop spans 19 amino acids. The germline gives CDR1 SGHTA, CDR2 FQGNSA. The V and J ends lost 1 base and 1 base, in that order; junction bases with no gene match: 12. Source material: PBMCs. This clonotype was obtained from a man aged 50 or older with multiple sclerosis. This chain joins TRBV7-2 and TRBJ2-1, with 8 bases identical to TRBD2. The CDR3 loop is CASSLVPSRGGRSYNEQFF. The CDR3 DNA follows: TGTGCCAGCAGCTTAGTCCCCTCTCGGGGGGGTAGGTCCTACAATGAGCAGTTCTTC.